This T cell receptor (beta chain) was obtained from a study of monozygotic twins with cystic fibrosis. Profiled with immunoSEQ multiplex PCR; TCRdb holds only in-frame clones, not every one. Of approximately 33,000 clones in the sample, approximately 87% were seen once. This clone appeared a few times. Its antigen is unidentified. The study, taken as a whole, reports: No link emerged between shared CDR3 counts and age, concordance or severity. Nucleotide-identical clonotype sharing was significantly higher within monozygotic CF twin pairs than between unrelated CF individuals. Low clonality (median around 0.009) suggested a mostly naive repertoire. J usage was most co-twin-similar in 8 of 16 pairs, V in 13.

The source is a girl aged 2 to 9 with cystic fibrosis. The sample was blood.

The CDR3 DNA reads TGTGCCAGCAGCAAAGGCAGAAAACTCTTCGGGGGACAGGGGGAGACTGAAGCTTTCTTT. Amino acids: CASSKGRKLFGGQGETEAFF. This sequence joins TRBV14 and TRBJ1-1; 11 nucleotides match TRBD1. The ends lost 5 bases at V and 5 bases at J; junction bases unmatched: 22. The CDR3 covers 20 residues. Germline V gives CDR1 SGHDN, CDR2 FVKESK.